This T cell receptor (beta chain) was sequenced during a study of blood T cells in healthy people across ages. Study-wide findings and caveats: Per-million-T-cell TCR beta diversity fell roughly linearly with age. Underestimates were what the diversity estimates from one million T cells were considered to be. Naive and antigen-experienced cells could not be conclusively compared, given unsorted PBMCs.

To note about this clonotype: Its target is unknown.

V shed 5 bases and J 4 bases; nucleotides not matched to a gene: 7. CDR3 length: 15 amino acids. Next came a second PCR, run for roughly 6 to 11 cycles, which used a sample-barcoded 5' primer along with a J-beta primer mix. Every cDNA was tagged by a template-switch adaptor with 12 random nucleotides. TCRdb re-derived calls from the 5' RACE reads in MiXCR, one entry per CDR3 protein. The data show 700,000 to 1,000,000 distinct CDR3 sequences, with around two fifths seen just once and about 21% held by the top ten. This sequence joins TRBV12-3 or TRBV12-4 and TRBJ2-3, with 9 bases matching TRBD2. This sequence originates from a man aged 55-75 years in good health. The source material was blood. The CDR3 DNA follows: TGTGCCAGCAGTCTCCTAGCGGGAAGCCCAGATACGCAGTATTTT. Translated, it gives CASSLLAGSPDTQYF.